This section outlines one T cell receptor (beta chain) sequence together with its context. For each CDR3 protein, TCRdb gives one entry from its re-call of the 5' RACE reads, without DNA. The sample holds some 460,000 distinct CDR3 sequences. From germline, CDR1 is DFQATT and CDR2 SNEGSKA (reference sequence). This CDR3 has 18 residues. This record belongs to a study of T cells expressing NK-cell markers. The chain carries TRBV20-1 and TRBJ2-1; TCRdb's D call of TRBD1 is untestable without DNA. Sequenced input: blood T cells: a sorted CD56 or NKG2C T cell subset, CD4+ or CD8+ T cells, or bulk PBMC T cells (not recorded which). This clonotype was sampled from a woman aged 45-59 years in good health. CDR3 in amino acids: CSARDVSGGGTGNNEQFF.